Presented here are 6 T cell receptor beta chains from one specimen sequenced in a study of neurological immune-mediated disorders. TCRdb fed the 5' RACE reads into MiXCR, producing one record per CDR3 protein. This table has tens of thousands of distinct CDR3 sequences, 10% to 13% appearing once. Sequencing used PBMCs. These receptors all come from a woman under 40 with HTLV-1-associated myelopathy (HAM/TSP).

This clonotype was seen many times. V usage is TRBV20-1 and J usage is TRBJ2-7; a weak D match, TRBD1 (6 bases). Germline V lookup: CDR1 DFQATT, CDR2 SNEGSKA (reference sequence). The CDR3 runs 14 residues. V was pared by 1 base and J by 4 bases, with 14 bases between. The CDR3 DNA reads as TGCAGTGCTAGAGTCACAAGGGGGACATACGAGCAGTACTTC. Protein: CSARVTRGTYEQYF.

This clonotype has a count of ten or more. The J gene is TRBJ1-3, the V gene TRBV3-1; D ambiguous. Trimming took 4 bases from V and 4 from J, leaving 5 bases between them. The CDR3 runs 12 residues. Looked up from germline, CDR1 is LGHDT and CDR2 is YNNKEL (reference sequence). DNA of the CDR3: TGTGCCAGCAGCCCCCTGGGAAACACCATATATTTT. Translation: CASSPLGNTIYF.

The table lists this clonotype with many counts. The V gene is TRBV10-3, the J gene TRBJ1-3; TRBD1 is a possible D gene (6 bases). Deletions cut 7 bases from V and 0 bases from J, with 16 bases between. The CDR3 length is 16 residues. Per germline, CDR1 ENHRY and CDR2 SYGVKD. CDR3 sequence (DNA): TGTGCCATCACTGAACCGGGACATAGCTCTGGAAACACCATATATTTT. Its translation: CAITEPGHSSGNTIYF.

This clonotype has ten or more counts. CDR3 sequence: CASSLADRGNTEAFF. The CDR3 region has the DNA TGTGCCAGCAGCCTTGCCGACAGGGGGAACACTGAAGCTTTCTTT. V is TRBV9 and J is TRBJ1-1; 8 bases are shared with TRBD1. CDR1 is SGDLS, CDR2 YYNGEE, per germline. V shed 4 bases and J 1 base; nucleotides not matched to a gene: 6. This CDR3 contains 15 residues.

This clonotype has ten or more counts. V usage is TRBV5-1 and J usage is TRBJ2-7; perhaps TRBD2 as D (5 bases). The CDR3 is 15 residues long. Deletions cut 4 bases from V and 0 bases from J, with 14 bases between. CDR1 is SGHRS and CDR2 is YFSETQ in the germline V gene. In nucleotides, the CDR3 is TGCGCCAGCAGCCCATCCCCCGGGAACTCCTACGAGCAGTACTTC. It translates to CASSPSPGNSYEQYF.

This clonotype was observed many times. The chain recombines TRBV10-3 with TRBJ1-5; D is undetermined. Germline CDR1 reads ENHRY; CDR2 reads SYGVKD. The CDR3 length is 15 residues. The V gene lost 3 bases and the J gene lost 0 bases, with 9 bases spanning the gap. The CDR3 protein is CAISDTPNSNQPQHF. The DNA of the CDR3 is TGTGCCATCAGTGATACGCCCAATAGCAATCAGCCCCAGCATTTT.